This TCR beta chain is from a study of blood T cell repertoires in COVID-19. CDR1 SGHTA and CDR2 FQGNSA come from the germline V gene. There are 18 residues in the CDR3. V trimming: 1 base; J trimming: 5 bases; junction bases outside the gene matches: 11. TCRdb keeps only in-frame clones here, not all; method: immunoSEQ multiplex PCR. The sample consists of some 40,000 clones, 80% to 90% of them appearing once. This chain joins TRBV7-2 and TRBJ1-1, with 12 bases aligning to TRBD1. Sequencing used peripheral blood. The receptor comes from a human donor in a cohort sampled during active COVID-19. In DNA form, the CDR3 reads TGTGCCAGCAGCTTAGTCAGGGACAGGGGGCGCATTGGAACTGAAGCTTTCTTT. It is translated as CASSLVRDRGRIGTEAFF.